Following are 4 T cell receptor beta chains from one sample sequenced in a study of blood T cells in healthy people across ages. Next came a second PCR, run for about 7 to 12 cycles, which used a sample-barcoded 5' primer along with a J-beta primer mix. One entry per CDR3 protein results from TCRdb running MiXCR on the 5' RACE reads. Counted here are around 1.5 million distinct CDR3 sequences, 35% to 45% occurring once; the ten biggest clones make up around 8%. What was sequenced was blood. The receptors were sampled from a woman aged 18-35 years in good health.

This clonotype has just a few counts. The J gene is TRBJ1-6, the V gene TRBV5-1; D is ambiguous. V lost 3 bases and J lost 7, with 11 bases in between. The CDR3 loop spans 14 amino acids. Germline V gives CDR1 SGHRS, CDR2 YFSETQ. The CDR3 coding sequence is TGCGCCAGCAGCTGGAGGGATCAGAATTCACCCCTCCACTTT. Its translation is CASSWRDQNSPLHF.

This clonotype has only a few counts. The rearrangement uses TRBV28 and TRBJ2-3; a possible D gene is TRBD1 (6 bases). Trimming removed 7 bases from V and 4 bases from J, with 15 bases in between. CDR1 is MDHEN and CDR2 is SYDVKM in the germline V gene. This CDR3 spans 14 amino acids. DNA of the CDR3: TGTGCCAGCACCCCAACAGGGAACGCAGATACGCAGTATTTT. Its translation: CASTPTGNADTQYF.

As for this clonotype: One end of the junction does not line up with germline, which may come from a read error. The genes are TRBV3-1 and TRBJ1-2; 11 bases are a match to TRBD1. The CDR3 has 15 residues. From germline, CDR1 is LGHDT and CDR2 YNNKEL (reference sequence). For the CDR3, the DNA is TGTGCCAGCAACCAAGGAGGACAGGGGGCATATGGCTACACCTTC. Protein product: CASNQGGQGAYGYTF.

The chain links TRBV5-1 to TRBJ2-2; TRBD2 matches at 11 bases. This CDR3 is built from 15 residues. From germline, CDR1 is SGHRS and CDR2 YFSETQ. Trimming took 3 bases from V and 4 from J; bases not matched to a gene: 2. The CDR3 sequence: CASSSSGGTTGELFF. CDR3 coding DNA: TGCGCCAGCAGCTCTAGCGGGGGGACCACCGGGGAGCTGTTTTTT.